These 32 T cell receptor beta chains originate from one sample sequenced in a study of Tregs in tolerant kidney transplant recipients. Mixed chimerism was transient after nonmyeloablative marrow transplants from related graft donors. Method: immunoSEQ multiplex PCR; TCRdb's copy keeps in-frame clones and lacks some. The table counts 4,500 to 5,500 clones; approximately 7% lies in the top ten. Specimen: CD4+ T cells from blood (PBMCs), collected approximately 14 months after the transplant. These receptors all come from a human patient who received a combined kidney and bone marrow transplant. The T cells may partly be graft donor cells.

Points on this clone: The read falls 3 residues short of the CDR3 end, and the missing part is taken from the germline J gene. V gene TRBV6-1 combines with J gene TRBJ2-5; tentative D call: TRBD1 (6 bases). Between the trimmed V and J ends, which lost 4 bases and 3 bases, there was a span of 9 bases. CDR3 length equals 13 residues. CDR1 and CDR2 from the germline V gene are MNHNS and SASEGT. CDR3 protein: CASSAGHEETQYF. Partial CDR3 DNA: TGTGCCAGCAGTGCGGGACATGAAGAGACC.

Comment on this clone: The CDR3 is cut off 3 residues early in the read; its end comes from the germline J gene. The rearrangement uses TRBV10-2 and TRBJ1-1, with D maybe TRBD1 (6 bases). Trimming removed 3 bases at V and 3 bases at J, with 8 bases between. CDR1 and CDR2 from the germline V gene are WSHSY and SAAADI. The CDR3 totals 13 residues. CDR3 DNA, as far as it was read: TGCGCCAGCAGTGATTACAGGGACACTGAA. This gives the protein CASSDYRDTE. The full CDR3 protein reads CASSDYRDTEAFF.

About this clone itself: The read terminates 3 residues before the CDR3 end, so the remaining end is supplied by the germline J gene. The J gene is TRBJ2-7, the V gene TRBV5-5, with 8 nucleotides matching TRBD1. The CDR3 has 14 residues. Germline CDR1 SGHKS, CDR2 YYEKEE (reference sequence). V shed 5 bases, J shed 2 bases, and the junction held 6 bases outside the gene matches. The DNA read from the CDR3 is TGTGCCAGCAGAAGGGACAGGTCTACCTACGAG. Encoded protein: CASRRDRSTYE. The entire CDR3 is CASRRDRSTYEQYF. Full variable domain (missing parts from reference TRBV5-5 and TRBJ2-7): DAGVTQSPTHLIKTRGQQVTLRCSPISGHKSVSWYQQVLGQGPQFIFQYYEKEERGRGNFPDRFSARQFPNYSSELNVNALLLGDSALYLCASRRDRSTYEQYFGPGTRLTVT.

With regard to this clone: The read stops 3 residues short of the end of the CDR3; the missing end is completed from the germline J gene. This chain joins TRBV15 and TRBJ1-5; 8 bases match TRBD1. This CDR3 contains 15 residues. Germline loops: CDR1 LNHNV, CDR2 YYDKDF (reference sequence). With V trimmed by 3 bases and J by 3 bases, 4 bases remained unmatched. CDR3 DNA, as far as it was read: TGTGCCACCAGCAGTCGGACAGGGTTCAATCAGCCC. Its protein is CATSSRTGFNQP. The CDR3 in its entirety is CATSSRTGFNQPQHF.

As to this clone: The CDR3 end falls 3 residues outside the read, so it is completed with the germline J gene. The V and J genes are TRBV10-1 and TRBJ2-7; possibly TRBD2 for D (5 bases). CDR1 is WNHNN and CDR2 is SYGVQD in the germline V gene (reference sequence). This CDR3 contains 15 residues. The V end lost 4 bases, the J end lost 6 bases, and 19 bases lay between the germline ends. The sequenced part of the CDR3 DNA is TGCGCCAGCAGTGCAGCGGCTAGCAGCCCGGGCGAG. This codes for CASSAAASSPGE. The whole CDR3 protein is CASSAAASSPGEQYF.

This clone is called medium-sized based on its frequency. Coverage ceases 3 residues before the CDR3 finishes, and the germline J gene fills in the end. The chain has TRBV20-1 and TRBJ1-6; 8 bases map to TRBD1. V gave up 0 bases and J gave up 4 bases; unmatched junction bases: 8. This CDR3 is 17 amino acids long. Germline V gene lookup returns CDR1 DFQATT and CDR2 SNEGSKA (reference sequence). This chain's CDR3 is CSARDQAGGKYNSPLHF. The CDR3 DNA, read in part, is TGCAGTGCTAGAGATCAGGCAGGGGGCAAGTATAATTCACCC.

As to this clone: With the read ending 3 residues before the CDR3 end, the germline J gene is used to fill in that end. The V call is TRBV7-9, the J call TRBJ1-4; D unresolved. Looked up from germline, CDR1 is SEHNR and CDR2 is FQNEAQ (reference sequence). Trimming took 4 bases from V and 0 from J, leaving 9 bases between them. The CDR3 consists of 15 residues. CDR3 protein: CASSSKRATNEKLFF. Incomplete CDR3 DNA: TGTGCCAGCAGCTCAAAAAGGGCAACTAATGAAAAA.

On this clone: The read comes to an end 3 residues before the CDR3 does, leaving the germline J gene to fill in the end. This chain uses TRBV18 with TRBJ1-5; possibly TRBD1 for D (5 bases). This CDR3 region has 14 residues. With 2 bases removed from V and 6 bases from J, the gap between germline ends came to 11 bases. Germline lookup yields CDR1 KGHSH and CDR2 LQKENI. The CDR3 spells CASSPGAGSQPQHF. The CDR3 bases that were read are TGTGCCAGCTCACCAGGTGCAGGGAGTCAGCCC.

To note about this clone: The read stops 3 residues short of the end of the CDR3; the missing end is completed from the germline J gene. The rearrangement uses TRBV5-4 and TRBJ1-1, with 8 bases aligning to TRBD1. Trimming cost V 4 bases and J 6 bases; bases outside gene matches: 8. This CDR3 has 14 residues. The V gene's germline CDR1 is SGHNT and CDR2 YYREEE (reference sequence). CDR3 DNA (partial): TGTGCCAGCAGCGCTGGACAGGGTTGGCCTGAA. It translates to CASSAGQGWPE. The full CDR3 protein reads CASSAGQGWPEAFF.

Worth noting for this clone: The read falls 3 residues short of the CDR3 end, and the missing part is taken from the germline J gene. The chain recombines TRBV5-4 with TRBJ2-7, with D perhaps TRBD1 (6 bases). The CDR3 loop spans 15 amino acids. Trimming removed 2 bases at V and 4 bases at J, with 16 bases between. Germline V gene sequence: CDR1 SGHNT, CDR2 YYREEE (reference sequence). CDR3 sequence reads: CASSFGDKKSYEQYF. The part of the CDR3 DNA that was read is TGTGCCAGCAGCTTTGGGGACAAAAAAAGTTACGAG.

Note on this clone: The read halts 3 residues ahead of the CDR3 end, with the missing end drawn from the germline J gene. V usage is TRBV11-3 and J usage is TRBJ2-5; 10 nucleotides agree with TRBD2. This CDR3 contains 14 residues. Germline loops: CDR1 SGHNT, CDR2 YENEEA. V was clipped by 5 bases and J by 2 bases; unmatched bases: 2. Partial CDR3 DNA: TGTGCCAGCAGCGCGGGACTAGCGCAAGAGACC. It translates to CASSAGLAQET. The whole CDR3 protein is CASSAGLAQETQYF.

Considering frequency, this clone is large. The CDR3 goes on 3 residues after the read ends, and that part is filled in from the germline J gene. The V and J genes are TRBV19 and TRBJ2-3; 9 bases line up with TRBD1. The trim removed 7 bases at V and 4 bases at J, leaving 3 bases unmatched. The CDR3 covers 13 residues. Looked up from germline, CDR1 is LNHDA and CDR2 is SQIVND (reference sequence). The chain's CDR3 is CASMGTGSDTQYF. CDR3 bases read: TGTGCCAGTATGGGGACAGGGTCAGATACG. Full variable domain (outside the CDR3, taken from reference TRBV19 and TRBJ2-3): DGGITQSPKYLFRKEGQNVTLSCEQNLNHDAMYWYRQDPGQGLRLIYYSQIVNDFQKGDIAEGYSVSREKKESFPLTVTSAQKNPTAFYLCASMGTGSDTQYFGPGTRLTVL.

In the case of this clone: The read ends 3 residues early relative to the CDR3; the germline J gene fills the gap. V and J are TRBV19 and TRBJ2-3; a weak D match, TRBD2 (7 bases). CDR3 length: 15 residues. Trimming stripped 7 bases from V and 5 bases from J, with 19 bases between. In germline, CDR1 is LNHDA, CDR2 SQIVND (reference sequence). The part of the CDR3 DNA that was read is TGTGCCAGTAAGACCGCGGGGGCTGTTGGAGATACG. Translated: CASKTAGAVGDT. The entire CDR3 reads CASKTAGAVGDTQYF. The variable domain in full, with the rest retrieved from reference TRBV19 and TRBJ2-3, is DGGITQSPKYLFRKEGQNVTLSCEQNLNHDAMYWYRQDPGQGLRLIYYSQIVNDFQKGDIAEGYSVSREKKESFPLTVTSAQKNPTAFYLCASKTAGAVGDTQYFGPGTRLTVL.

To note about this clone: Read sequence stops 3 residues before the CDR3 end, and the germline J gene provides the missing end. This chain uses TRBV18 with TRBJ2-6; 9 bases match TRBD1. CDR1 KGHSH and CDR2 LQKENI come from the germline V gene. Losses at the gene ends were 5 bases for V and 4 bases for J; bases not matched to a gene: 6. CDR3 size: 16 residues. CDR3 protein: CASSDRTGAGANVLTF. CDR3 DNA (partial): TGTGCCAGCTCAGATAGGACAGGGGCCGGGGCCAACGTC.

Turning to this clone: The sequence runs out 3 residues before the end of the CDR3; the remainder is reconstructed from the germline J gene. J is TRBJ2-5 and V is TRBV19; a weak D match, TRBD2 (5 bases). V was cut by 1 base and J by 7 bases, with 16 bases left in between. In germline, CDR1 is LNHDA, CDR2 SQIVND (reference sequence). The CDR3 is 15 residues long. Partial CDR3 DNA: TGTGCCAGTAGTATAGGAAGGCTCCTCGGGGTGACC. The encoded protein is CASSIGRLLGVT. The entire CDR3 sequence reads CASSIGRLLGVTQYF.

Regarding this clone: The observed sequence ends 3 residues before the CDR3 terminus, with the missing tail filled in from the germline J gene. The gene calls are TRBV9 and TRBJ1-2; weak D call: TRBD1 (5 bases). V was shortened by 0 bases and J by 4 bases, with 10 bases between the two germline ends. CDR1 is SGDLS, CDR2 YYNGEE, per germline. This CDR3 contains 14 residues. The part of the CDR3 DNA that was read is TGTGCCAGCAGCGTAGTAGACAGCAGCTATGGC. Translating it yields CASSVVDSSYG. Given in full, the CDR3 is CASSVVDSSYGYTF. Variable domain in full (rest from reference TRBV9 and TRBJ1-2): DSGVTQTPKHLITATGQRVTLRCSPRSGDLSVYWYQQSLDQGLQFLIQYYNGEERAKGNILERFSAQQFPDLHSELNLSSLELGDSALYFCASSVVDSSYGYTFGSGTRLTVV.

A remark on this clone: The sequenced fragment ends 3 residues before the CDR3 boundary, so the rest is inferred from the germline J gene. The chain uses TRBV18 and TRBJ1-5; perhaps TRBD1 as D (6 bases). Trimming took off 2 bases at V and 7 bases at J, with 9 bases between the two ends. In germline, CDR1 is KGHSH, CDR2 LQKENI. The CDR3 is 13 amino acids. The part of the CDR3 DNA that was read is TGTGCCAGCTCACCAGGGGGGGCCCAGCCC. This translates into CASSPGGAQP. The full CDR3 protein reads CASSPGGAQPQHF.

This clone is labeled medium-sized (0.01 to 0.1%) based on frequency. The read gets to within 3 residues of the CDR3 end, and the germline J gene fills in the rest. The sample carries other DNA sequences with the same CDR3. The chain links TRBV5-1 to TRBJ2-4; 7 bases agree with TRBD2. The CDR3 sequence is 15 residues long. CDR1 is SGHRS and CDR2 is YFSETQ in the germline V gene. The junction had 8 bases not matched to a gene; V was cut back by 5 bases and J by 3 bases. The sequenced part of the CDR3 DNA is TGCGCCAGCAGTCGAGAGGGGAGGGGCAAAAACATT. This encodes CASSREGRGKNI. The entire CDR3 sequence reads CASSREGRGKNIQYF. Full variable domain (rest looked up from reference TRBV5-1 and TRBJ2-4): KAGVTQTPRYLIKTRGQQVTLSCSPISGHRSVSWYQQTPGQGLQFLFEYFSETQRNKGNFPGRFSGRQFSNSRSEMNVSTLELGDSALYLCASSREGRGKNIQYFGAGTRLSVL.

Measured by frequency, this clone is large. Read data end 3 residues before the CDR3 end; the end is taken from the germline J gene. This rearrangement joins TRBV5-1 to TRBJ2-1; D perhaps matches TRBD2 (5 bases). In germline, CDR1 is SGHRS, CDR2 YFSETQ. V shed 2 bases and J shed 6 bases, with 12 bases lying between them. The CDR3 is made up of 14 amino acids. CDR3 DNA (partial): TGCGCCAGCAGCTTCCGCACAAGCGGCAATGAG. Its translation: CASSFRTSGNE. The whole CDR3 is CASSFRTSGNEQFF.

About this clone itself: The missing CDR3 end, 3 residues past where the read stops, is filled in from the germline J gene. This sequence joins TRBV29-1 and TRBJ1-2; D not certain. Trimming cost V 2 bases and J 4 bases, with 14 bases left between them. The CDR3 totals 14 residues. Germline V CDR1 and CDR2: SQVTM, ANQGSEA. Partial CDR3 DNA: TGCAGCGTTGAACGCACCCGCGGCTCCTATGGC. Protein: CSVERTRGSYG. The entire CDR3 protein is CSVERTRGSYGYTF.

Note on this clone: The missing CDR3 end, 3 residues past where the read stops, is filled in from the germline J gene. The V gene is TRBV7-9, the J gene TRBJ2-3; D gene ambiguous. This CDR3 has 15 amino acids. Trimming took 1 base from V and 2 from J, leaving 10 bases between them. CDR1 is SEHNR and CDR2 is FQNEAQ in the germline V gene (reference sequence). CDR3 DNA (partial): TGTGCCAGCAGCTTAGGGGCCAGCACCACAGATACG. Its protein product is CASSLGASTTDT. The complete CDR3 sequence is CASSLGASTTDTQYF.

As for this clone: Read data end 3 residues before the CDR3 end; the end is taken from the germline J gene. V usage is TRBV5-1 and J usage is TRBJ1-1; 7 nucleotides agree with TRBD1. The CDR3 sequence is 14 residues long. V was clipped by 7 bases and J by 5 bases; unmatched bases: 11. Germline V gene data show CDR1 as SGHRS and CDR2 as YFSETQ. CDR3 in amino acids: CASALRQGGTEAFF. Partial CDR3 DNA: TGCGCCAGCGCCCTACGACAGGGAGGGACTGAA.

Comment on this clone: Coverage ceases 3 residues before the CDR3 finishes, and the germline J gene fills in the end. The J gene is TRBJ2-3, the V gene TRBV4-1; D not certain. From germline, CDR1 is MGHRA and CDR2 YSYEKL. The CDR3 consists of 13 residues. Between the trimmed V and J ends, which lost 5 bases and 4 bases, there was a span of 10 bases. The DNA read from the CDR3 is TGCGCCAGCAGCAAGGGCTTGGCAGATACG. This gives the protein CASSKGLADT. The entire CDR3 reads CASSKGLADTQYF.

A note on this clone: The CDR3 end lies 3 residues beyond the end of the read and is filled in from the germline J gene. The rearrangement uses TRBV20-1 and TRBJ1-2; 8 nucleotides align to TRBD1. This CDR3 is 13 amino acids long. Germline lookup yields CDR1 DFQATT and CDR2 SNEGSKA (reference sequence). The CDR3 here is CSASRSGGAGYTF. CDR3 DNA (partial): TGCAGTGCTAGCCGGTCAGGGGGCGCCGGC.

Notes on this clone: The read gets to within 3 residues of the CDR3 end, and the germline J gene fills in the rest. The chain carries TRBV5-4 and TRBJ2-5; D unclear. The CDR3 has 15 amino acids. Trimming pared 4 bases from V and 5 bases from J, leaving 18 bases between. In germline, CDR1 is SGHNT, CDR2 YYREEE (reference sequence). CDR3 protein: CASSIGSPRSETQYF. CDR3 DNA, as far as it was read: TGTGCCAGCAGCATAGGGTCCCCCCGCAGTGAGACC. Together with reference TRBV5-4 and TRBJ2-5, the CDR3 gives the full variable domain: ETGVTQSPTHLIKTRGQQVTLRCSSQSGHNTVSWYQQALGQGPQFIFQYYREEENGRGNFPPRFSGLQFPNYSSELNVNALELDDSALYLCASSIGSPRSETQYFGPGTRLLVL.

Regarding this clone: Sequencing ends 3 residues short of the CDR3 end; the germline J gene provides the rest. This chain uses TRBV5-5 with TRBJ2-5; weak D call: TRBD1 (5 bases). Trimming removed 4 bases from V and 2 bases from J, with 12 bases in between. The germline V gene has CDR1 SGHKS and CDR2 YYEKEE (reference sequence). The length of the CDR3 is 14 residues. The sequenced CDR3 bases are TGTGCCAGCAGCGCCGTACAGGTTCAAGAGACC. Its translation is CASSAVQVQET. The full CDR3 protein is CASSAVQVQETQYF. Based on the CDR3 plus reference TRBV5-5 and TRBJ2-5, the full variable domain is DAGVTQSPTHLIKTRGQQVTLRCSPISGHKSVSWYQQVLGQGPQFIFQYYEKEERGRGNFPDRFSARQFPNYSSELNVNALLLGDSALYLCASSAVQVQETQYFGPGTRLLVL.

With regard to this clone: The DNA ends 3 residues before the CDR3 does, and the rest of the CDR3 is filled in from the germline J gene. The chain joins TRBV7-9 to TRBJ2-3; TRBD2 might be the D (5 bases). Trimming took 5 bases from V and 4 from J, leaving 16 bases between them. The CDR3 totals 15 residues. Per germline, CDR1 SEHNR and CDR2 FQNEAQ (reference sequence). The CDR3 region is CASSKYEGAADTQYF. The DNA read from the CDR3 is TGTGCCAGCAGCAAGTACGAGGGCGCCGCAGATACG.

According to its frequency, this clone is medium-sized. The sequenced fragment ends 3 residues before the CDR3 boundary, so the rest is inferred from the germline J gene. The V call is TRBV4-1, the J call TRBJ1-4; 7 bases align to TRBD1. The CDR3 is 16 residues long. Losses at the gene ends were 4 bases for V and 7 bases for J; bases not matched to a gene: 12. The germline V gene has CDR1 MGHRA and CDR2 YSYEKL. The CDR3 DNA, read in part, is TGCGCCAGCAGCCTATCAGGGGGAAGAGGTAGTGAAAAA. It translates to CASSLSGGRGSEK. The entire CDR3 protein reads CASSLSGGRGSEKLFF.

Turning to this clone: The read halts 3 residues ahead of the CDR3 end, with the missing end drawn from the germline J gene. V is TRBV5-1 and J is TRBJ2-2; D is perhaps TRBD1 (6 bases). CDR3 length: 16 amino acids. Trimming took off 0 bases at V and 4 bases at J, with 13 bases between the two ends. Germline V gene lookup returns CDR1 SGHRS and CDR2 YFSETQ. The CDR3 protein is CASSLVGTQGTGELFF. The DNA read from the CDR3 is TGCGCCAGCAGCTTGGTGGGGACACAAGGCACCGGGGAG.

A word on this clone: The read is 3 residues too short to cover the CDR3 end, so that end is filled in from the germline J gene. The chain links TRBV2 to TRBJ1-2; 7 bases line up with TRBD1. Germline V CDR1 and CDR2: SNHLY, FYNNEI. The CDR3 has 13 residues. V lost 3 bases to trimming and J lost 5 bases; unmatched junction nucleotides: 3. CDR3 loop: CASSDGQAYGYTF. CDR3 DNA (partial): TGTGCCAGCAGTGACGGACAGGCTTATGGC.

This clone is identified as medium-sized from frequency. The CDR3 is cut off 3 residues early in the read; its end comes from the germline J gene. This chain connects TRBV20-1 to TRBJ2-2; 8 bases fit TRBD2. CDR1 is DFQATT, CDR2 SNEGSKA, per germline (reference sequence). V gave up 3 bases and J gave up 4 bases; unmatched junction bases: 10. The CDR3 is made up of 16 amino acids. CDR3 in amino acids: CSASVTSAFPTGELFF. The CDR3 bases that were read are TGCAGTGCTAGCGTGACTAGCGCCTTCCCCACCGGGGAG.

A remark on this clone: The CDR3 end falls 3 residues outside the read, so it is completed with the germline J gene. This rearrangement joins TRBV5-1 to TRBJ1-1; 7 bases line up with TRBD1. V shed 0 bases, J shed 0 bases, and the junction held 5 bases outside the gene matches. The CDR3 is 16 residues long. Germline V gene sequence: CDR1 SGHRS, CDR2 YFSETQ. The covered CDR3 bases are TGCGCCAGCAGCTTGGGGCCGGACAGGATGAACACTGAA. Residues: CASSLGPDRMNTE. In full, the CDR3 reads CASSLGPDRMNTEAFF.